These T cell receptor beta chains were read from a single sample in a study of human T cells and chemical hapten exposure. MiXCR, applied by TCRdb to the RACE reads, yields one record per CDR3 protein. The profile shows 70,000 to 100,000 distinct CDR3 sequences, approximately 8% of them singletons. Source: whole blood, taken in connection with sensitization to the hapten diphenylcyclopropenone (DPC). The receptors were sampled from a woman under 40 with alopecia areata. Some clones in this sample may be carry-over from other donors' samples. The CDR3 runs from the conserved cysteine through the conserved F or W. A D gene is named only where the DNA matches it firmly. Clone size, where shown, is once, few, many, or a class for clones that have expanded.

abundance	v_gene	j_gene	d_gene	CDR3nt	CDR3aa
many	TRBV30	TRBJ2-3	NA	TGTGCCTGGAATCCCACCAACACAGATACGCAGTATTTT	CAWNPTNTDTQYF
many	TRBV29-1	TRBJ2-1	TRBD2	TGCAGCGCTCGCGGGACTAGCGGGGGGACGTCCTACAATGAGCAGTTCTTC	CSARGTSGGTSYNEQFF
many	TRBV20-1	TRBJ2-3	TRBD2	TGCAGTGCCGCTACTAGCGGTCTCACAGATACGCAGTATTTT	CSAATSGLTDTQYF
many	TRBV7-9	TRBJ2-1	NA	TGTGCCAGCAGCTTGGGTAGCGGCCGCGGTGAGCAGTTCTTC	CASSLGSGRGEQFF
NA	TRBV20-1	TRBJ1-1	NA	TGCAGTGCTAGTTATCTCGGGGGCAAAAACACTGAAGCTTTCTTT	CSASYLGGKNTEAFF
many	TRBV7-9	TRBJ2-1	TRBD2	TGTGCCAGCAGCCCTTGGGGACTAGCGGGGACCGAGCAGTTCTTC	CASSPWGLAGTEQFF
NA	TRBV7-9	TRBJ2-3	TRBD1	TGTGCCAGCAGCCATCGACAGGGGGTTAACTCAGATACGCAGTATTTT	CASSHRQGVNSDTQYF
many	TRBV30	TRBJ1-1	NA	TGTGCCTGGGGGAGCCGGGCGGGGGCGAACACTGAAGCTTTCTTT	CAWGSRAGANTEAFF
NA	TRBV7-2	TRBJ2-5	NA	TGTGCCAGCAGCTTAGCGCGCCTAGCTGGAGAGACCCAGTACTTC	CASSLARLAGETQYF
NA	TRBV30	TRBJ1-4	NA	TGTGCCTGGAGTTTGAGAACACTTGAAAAACTGTTTTTT	CAWSLRTLEKLFF
NA	TRBV29-1	TRBJ2-5	NA	TGCAGCGTTGAAAATACGGGACCACCGAGGGGAGAGACCCAGTACTTC	CSVENTGPPRGETQYF
few	TRBV27	TRBJ1-5	NA	TGTGCCAGCGGTTCCCTTAGCAATCAGCCCCAGCATTTT	CASGSLSNQPQHF
few	TRBV5-1	TRBJ1-6	NA	TGCGCCAGCAGCTTGGCCGGTGATTCACCCCTCCACTTT	CASSLAGDSPLHF
many	TRBV20-1	TRBJ2-3	NA	TGCAGTGCTCCTGACCGCACAGATACGCAGTATTTT	CSAPDRTDTQYF
NA	TRBV2	TRBJ1-5	NA	TGTGCCAGCAGTGATTCTGCTGTAGGCAATCAGCCCCAGAATTTT	CASSDSAVGNQPQNF
many	TRBV4-2	TRBJ1-2	NA	TGTGCCAGCAGCTCCCGCCACACAGAGTCCTATGGCTACACCTTC	CASSSRHTESYGYTF
NA	TRBV12-3/TRBV12-4	TRBJ1-1	NA	TGTGCCAGCAGCCCCACTGGACGAGGATTGAACACTGAAGCTTTCTTT	CASSPTGRGLNTEAFF
many	TRBV2	TRBJ2-7	NA	TGTGCCAGCAAAGGAAGGGCCGAAACCTACGAGCAGTACTTC	CASKGRAETYEQYF
many	TRBV5-1	TRBJ2-1	NA	TGCGCCAGCAGCTATGGGGGGATGGATTTTAATGAGCAGTTCTTC	CASSYGGMDFNEQFF
many	TRBV24-1	TRBJ2-2	TRBD2	TGTGCCACCAGTGCACATACTAGCGAGGTGGGGGAGCTGTTTTTT	CATSAHTSEVGELFF
few	TRBV7-3	TRBJ2-1	NA	TGTGCCAGCAGCACTACGACCAGCAATGAGCAGTTCTTC	CASSTTTSNEQFF
NA	TRBV5-1	TRBJ1-6	TRBD1	TGCGCCAGCAGCTCCGGACAGGGACGGAATTCACCCCTCCACTTT	CASSSGQGRNSPLHF
NA	TRBV20-1	TRBJ1-5	TRBD1	TGCAGTGCTATAAGCCGGGACAGGGACTATAGCAATCAGCCCCAGCATTTT	CSAISRDRDYSNQPQHF
many	TRBV6-2/TRBV6-3	TRBJ2-3	NA	TGTGCCAGCAGTTACAATTTATTAAGCTTCCCGGGCACAGATACGCAGTATTTT	CASSYNLLSFPGTDTQYF
NA	TRBV6-1	TRBJ1-2	TRBD1	TGTGCCAGCATGCTGGGGGGGAAAGGGACAGCGGGCCGGTTGGGAGGCTACACCTTC	CASMLGGKGTAGRLGGYTF
few	TRBV4-1	TRBJ1-5	NA	TGCGCCAGCAGCCAAGATTTTACAGGCAATCAGCCCCAGCATTTT	CASSQDFTGNQPQHF
few	TRBV29-1	TRBJ1-1	NA	TGCAGCGTTGAAGAGGGGCTGGCTGAAGCTTTCTTT	CSVEEGLAEAFF
many	TRBV4-2	TRBJ2-7	TRBD2	TGTGCCAGCAGCCAAGCGCCGACTAGCGGGGTAACCTACGAGCAGTACTTC	CASSQAPTSGVTYEQYF
many	TRBV24-1	TRBJ2-3	TRBD1	TGTGCCACCGGACAGGCGGATACGCAGTATTTT	CATGQADTQYF
NA	TRBV6-5	TRBJ2-7	NA	TGTGCCAGCATTGGCTTGAGAGGCGGGAACAACGAGCAGTACTTC	CASIGLRGGNNEQYF
many	TRBV10-3	TRBJ1-4	TRBD1	TGTGCCATCAGTGAGACAGGGGCAACTAATGAAAAACTGTTTTTT	CAISETGATNEKLFF
many	TRBV14	TRBJ2-5	NA	TGTGCCAGCAGCCCCCCCGGACGGACCAACCAAGAGACCCAGTACTTC	CASSPPGRTNQETQYF
few	TRBV3-1	TRBJ2-1	NA	TGTGCCAGCACCCTAGGGACCGCTAGCTCCTACAATGAGCAGTTCTTC	CASTLGTASSYNEQFF
many	TRBV4-2	TRBJ1-6	NA	TGTGCCAGCAGCCCCGAGACCACTCTCAATTCACCCCTCCACTTT	CASSPETTLNSPLHF
NA	TRBV20-1	TRBJ2-3	TRBD1	TGCAGTGCTAGATCGAGAGGGGGCGCGAATCAGCCCCAGTATTTT	CSARSRGGANQPQYF
NA	TRBV12-3/TRBV12-4	TRBJ1-1	TRBD1	TGTGCCAGCAATGGACAGGGGGTTCTGGCTTTCTTT	CASNGQGVLAFF
few	TRBV27	TRBJ1-6	NA	TGTGCCAGCAGTTTCATAGATTCACCCCTCCACTTT	CASSFIDSPLHF
many	TRBV9	TRBJ2-1	TRBD2	TGTGCCAGCAGCCACAAGCTTACTAGCGGGGGCGGAAATGAGCAGTTCTTC	CASSHKLTSGGGNEQFF
many	TRBV6-5	TRBJ1-5	NA	TGTGCCAGCAGCCCAGGGGGCAATCAGCCCCAGCATTTT	CASSPGGNQPQHF
NA	TRBV5-1	TRBJ2-6	NA	TGCGCCAGCAGACTACAGGACACCGGGGCCAACGTCCTGACTTTC	CASRLQDTGANVLTF